This entry describes one T cell receptor beta chain. Its matching antigen is unknown. These data originate in a study of CD39 and CD103 CD8 tumor-infiltrating T cells. Overall study results and limits: DP CD8 TILs appeared more oligoclonal than DN and SP CD8 TILs and blood memory CD8 T cells.

T lymphocytes were negatively selected, with EpCAM beads added for tumor-infiltrating lymphocytes. Memory CD8 T cells were sorted as CD8+CD4-CD45RA-, any CCR7 status. The method was immunoSEQ multiplex PCR; TCRdb's version includes in-frame clones alone and lacks a portion of them. The sample has thousands of clones, around three fifths seen once. This CDR3 spans 14 amino acids. Trimming cost V 1 base and J 11 bases; bases outside gene matches: 9. Germline CDR1 and CDR2: SGHAT and FQNNGV. The chain links TRBV11-2 to TRBJ2-7; TRBD1 matches at 9 bases. Sample: CD8+ T cells sorted from blood. Subset defined: total memory CD8 T cells (CD45RA-CCR7+/-) from blood or uninvolved lymph node. The sequence was collected from a human donor with head and neck squamous cell carcinoma. This CDR3 is CASSLGLPGQGEYF. CDR3 sequence (DNA): TGTGCCAGCAGCTTAGGCCTTCCGGGACAGGGAGAGTACTTC.